A single sample gave rise to the 23 T cell receptor beta chains below, sequenced in a study of blood T cell repertoires in COVID-19. Sequencing was performed with immunoSEQ multiplex PCR; in TCRdb, only in-frame clones are kept and a portion is missing. The sample records some 130,000 clones, approximately 85% being singletons. The sequenced sample was peripheral blood. The receptor set was obtained from a man older than 75 with acute or convalescent COVID-19.

The chain combines TRBV6-5 with TRBJ2-2; 10 bases match TRBD2. The CDR3 contains 15 residues. Trimming cost V 6 bases and J 6 bases; bases outside gene matches: 7. Germline loops: CDR1 MNHEY, CDR2 SVGAGI. CDR3 sequence (DNA): TGTGCCAGCAGCTCGACTAGCGGGCGAGCCGGGGAGCTGTTTTTT. It yields the protein CASSSTSGRAGELFF.

In its sample, this clone was seen once. This chain links TRBV6-4 with TRBJ2-1; 13 nucleotides align to TRBD2. The germline V gene has CDR1 MRHNA and CDR2 SNTAGT. There are 15 residues in the CDR3. Germline trimming cut 5 bases from V and 6 bases from J; bases unmatched to any gene: 4. CDR3 bases: TGTGCCAGCAGTCGCACTAGCGGGAGGGGCAATGAGCAGTTCTTC. Its translation: CASSRTSGRGNEQFF.

The V call is TRBV3-1 (or the pseudogene TRBV3-2), the J call TRBJ1-2; D gene uncertain. CDR3 length: 13 amino acids. Trimming cost V 1 base and J 6 bases, with 9 bases left between them. Germline values: CDR1 LGHDT, CDR2 YNNKEL (reference sequence). The DNA of the CDR3 is TGTGCCAGCAGCCAAGGGAGGGAAAATGGCTACACCTTC. Translation: CASSQGRENGYTF.

The rearrangement links TRBV28 to TRBJ1-5; D possibly corresponds to TRBD1 (5 bases). With 5 bases removed from V and 0 bases from J, the gap between germline ends came to 8 bases. The CDR3 consists of 14 residues. Germline assignment: CDR1 MDHEN and CDR2 SYDVKM. The CDR3 DNA reads as TGTGCCAGCAGTCAGGGATTTAGCAATCAGCCCCAGCATTTT. This codes for CASSQGFSNQPQHF.

The chain uses TRBV7-2 and TRBJ2-3, with 7 bases lining up with TRBD1. This CDR3 has 14 amino acids. Germline CDR1 SGHTA, CDR2 FQGNSA. V lost 5 bases and J lost 4; bases outside the gene matches: 6. The CDR3 DNA reads TGTGCCAGCAGCCGTAAGACAGGGCCAGATACGCAGTATTTT. Its protein is CASSRKTGPDTQYF.

This chain links TRBV18 with TRBJ2-1; D remains ambiguous. This CDR3 has 16 residues. With 3 bases removed from V and 0 bases from J, the gap between germline ends came to 12 bases. Germline CDR1 KGHSH, CDR2 LQKENI. The CDR3: CASSPPGGSSYNEQFF. CDR3 DNA sequence: TGTGCCAGCTCACCGCCCGGTGGTAGCTCCTACAATGAGCAGTTCTTC.

This chain joins TRBV18 and TRBJ1-3, with D tentatively TRBD1 (5 bases). The CDR3 consists of 14 residues. Germline lookup yields CDR1 KGHSH and CDR2 LQKENI. Trimming left V 2 bases short and J 4 bases short, with 9 bases between. CDR3 protein: CASSPAPGGNTIYF. The CDR3 bases are TGTGCCAGCTCACCAGCGCCAGGGGGAAACACCATATATTTT.

This clone has just a few counts. This chain joins TRBV9 and TRBJ2-3; D is possibly TRBD2 (7 bases). This CDR3 region has 17 residues. V was clipped by 0 bases and J by 3 bases, with 17 bases between them. Germline lookup yields CDR1 SGDLS and CDR2 YYNGEE. The CDR3 nucleotides are TGTGCCAGCAGCGTAGAGTCCGGAGGGGGGGTGACAGATACGCAGTATTTT. It is translated as CASSVESGGGVTDTQYF.

This clone was counted a few times. This chain joins TRBV11-2 and TRBJ2-1; 8 bases fit TRBD2. Unmatched junction bases numbered 9, after V lost 1 base and J lost 7 bases. Germline lookup yields CDR1 SGHAT and CDR2 FQNNGV. CDR3 length: 16 amino acids. The CDR3 DNA reads TGTGCCAGCAGCTTAGTTTCGGGACTAGTTGGGAATGAGCAGTTCTTC. This codes for CASSLVSGLVGNEQFF.

V gene TRBV11-2 combines with J gene TRBJ1-1, with TRBD1 matching over 8 bases. CDR1 is SGHAT, CDR2 FQNNGV, per germline. With V trimmed by 5 bases and J by 0 bases, 5 bases remained unmatched. The CDR3 covers 15 residues. The CDR3 protein is CASSLRQGLNTEAFF. In DNA form, the CDR3 reads TGTGCCAGCAGCCTAAGACAGGGGTTGAACACTGAAGCTTTCTTT.

V is TRBV25-1 and J is TRBJ1-2; the D gene is possibly TRBD1 (5 bases). This CDR3 has 13 residues. V was pared by 6 bases and J by 4 bases, with 12 bases between. CDR1 and CDR2 from the germline V gene are MGHDK and SYGVNS. CDR3 coding DNA: TGTGCCAGCAGCGATGACAGCACCTATGGCTACACCTTC. It encodes CASSDDSTYGYTF.

The chain recombines TRBV6-6 with TRBJ2-5, with TRBD2 matching over 13 bases. Losses at the gene ends were 6 bases for V and 0 bases for J; bases not matched to a gene: 10. The germline gives CDR1 MNHNY, CDR2 SVGAGI (reference sequence). This CDR3 spans 18 amino acids. CDR3 region: CASSRLAGGEGYQETQYF. For the CDR3, the DNA is TGTGCCAGCAGCCGACTAGCGGGAGGAGAGGGGTACCAAGAGACCCAGTACTTC.

The chain carries TRBV12-3 or TRBV12-4 and TRBJ1-5, with a tentative D call TRBD1 (6 bases). CDR3 length: 12 residues. V was trimmed by 6 bases and J by 6 bases, leaving 9 bases between them. The CDR3 here is CASSQTGQPQHF. CDR3 bases: TGTGCCAGCAGCCAGACAGGTCAGCCCCAGCATTTT.

This chain links TRBV11-2 with TRBJ2-3; TRBD1 is a possible D gene (8 bases). The germline gives CDR1 SGHAT, CDR2 FQNNGV. V was shortened by 3 bases and J by 4 bases, with 11 bases between the two germline ends. The CDR3 totals 14 residues. CDR3 in DNA: TGTGCCAGCAGCTTTACAGGGGGGGCAGATACGCAGTATTTT. Translating gives CASSFTGGADTQYF. Using reference TRBV11-2 and TRBJ2-3 for the parts outside the CDR3, the full variable domain is EAGVAQSPRYKIIEKRQSVAFWCNPISGHATLYWYQQILGQGPKLLIQFQNNGVVDDSQLPKDRFSAERLKGVDSTLKIQPAKLEDSAVYLCASSFTGGADTQYFGPGTRLTVL.

The chain has TRBV7-3 and TRBJ2-3, with 11 bases fitting TRBD2. Germline V lookup: CDR1 SGHTA, CDR2 FQGTGA. The CDR3 consists of 17 residues. V lost 2 bases and J lost 8; bases outside the gene matches: 12. The CDR3 DNA reads as TGTGCCAGCAGCTTAGGGCTAGCGGGAGGTCTCGGGGGTACGCAGTATTTT. This sequence encodes CASSLGLAGGLGGTQYF. Full variable domain (outside the CDR3, taken from reference TRBV7-3 and TRBJ2-3): GAGVSQTPSNKVTEKGKYVELRCDPISGHTALYWYRQSLGQGPEFLIYFQGTGAADDSGLPNDRFFAVRPEGSVSTLKIQRTERGDSAVYLCASSLGLAGGLGGTQYFGPGTRLTVL.

The CDR3 region has the DNA TGTGCCAGCTCACCACCAGAGAGGGGGTCAGAGAAACTGTTTTTT. Encoded protein: CASSPPERGSEKLFF. The rearrangement links TRBV18 to TRBJ1-4, with a weak D call TRBD1 (6 bases). CDR1 is KGHSH and CDR2 is LQKENI in the germline V gene. V was shortened by 0 bases and J by 11 bases, with 16 bases between the two germline ends. The CDR3 loop spans 15 amino acids.

J is TRBJ1-4 and V is TRBV7-9; D call uncertain. From germline, CDR1 is SEHNR and CDR2 FQNEAQ (reference sequence). The CDR3 has 12 residues. Trimming took 5 bases from V and 4 from J, leaving 5 bases between them. CDR3 amino acids: CASSLSNEKLFF. The CDR3 coding sequence is TGTGCCAGCAGCCTTAGTAATGAAAAACTGTTTTTT.

In its sample, this clone was seen once. The chain links TRBV3-1 (or the pseudogene TRBV3-2) to TRBJ2-5; D gene ambiguous. The germline gives CDR1 LGHDT, CDR2 YNNKEL (reference sequence). Trimming took 0 bases from V and 10 from J, leaving 9 bases between them. This CDR3 is 12 amino acids long. The CDR3 region is CASSQEVTFQYF. CDR3 nucleotide sequence: TGTGCCAGCAGCCAAGAAGTTACATTCCAGTACTTC.

The table lists this clone with a count of one. J is TRBJ1-1 and V is TRBV28, with TRBD1 matching over 8 bases. Germline V CDR1 and CDR2: MDHEN, SYDVKM. J was trimmed by 0 bases and V by 6 bases; bases with no gene match: 3. The CDR3 length is 14 residues. DNA of the CDR3: TGTGCCAGCAGACCAGGGGGCCTGAACACTGAAGCTTTCTTT. Protein: CASRPGGLNTEAFF.

The chain joins TRBV5-1 to TRBJ2-5; 7 bases match TRBD2. In germline, CDR1 is SGHRS, CDR2 YFSETQ. CDR3 length: 16 amino acids. V lost 4 bases to trimming and J lost 4 bases; unmatched junction nucleotides: 13. The CDR3 coding sequence is TGCGCCAGCAGCACGACTAGCCTCAAGCTGACAGAGACCCAGTACTTC. It encodes CASSTTSLKLTETQYF.

CDR3 sequence reads: CASSPTGRDEKLFF. For the CDR3, the DNA is TGTGCCAGCAGCCCCACAGGTCGCGATGAAAAACTGTTTTTT. The chain employs TRBV7-2 and TRBJ1-4; D perhaps matches TRBD1 (5 bases). This CDR3 contains 14 residues. V lost 5 bases, J lost 6 bases, and 13 bases lay in between. Germline V gene sequence: CDR1 SGHTA, CDR2 FQGNSA.

The rearrangement links TRBV28 to TRBJ2-3; 12 bases line up with TRBD2. Looked up from germline, CDR1 is MDHEN and CDR2 is SYDVKM. V gave up 5 bases and J gave up 15 bases; unmatched junction bases: 6. This CDR3 spans 12 amino acids. DNA of the CDR3: TGTGCCAGCAGTATTCTGACTAGCGGGAGCTATTTT. Protein sequence: CASSILTSGSYF.

This sequence joins TRBV28 and TRBJ1-1; the D gene is possibly TRBD1 (6 bases). V lost 8 bases and J lost 2, with 12 bases in between. The CDR3 is made up of 13 amino acids. Looked up from germline, CDR1 is MDHEN and CDR2 is SYDVKM. CDR3 coding DNA: TGTGCCAGCTACAGGACAGTTAACACTGAAGCTTTCTTT. Translated, it gives CASYRTVNTEAFF.